The 26 T cell receptor beta chains below come from one sample, sequenced in a study of CD8+ T cells in alopecia areata. As the sequencing template, cDNA was produced by extracting RNA and reverse transcribing it. Data came from immunoSEQ multiplex PCR; TCRdb stores just in-frame clones and leaves some out. The repertoire consists of approximately 280,000 clones, none detected only once. Pooled cutaneous lymph node cells were sorted using CD4, CD8alpha, NKG2D, NKG2ACE and other markers. Sequencing was done on a sample of CD4+ T cells sorted from a lymph node. The receptor source for this set is a C3H/HeJ mouse with alopecia areata. Mice of this strain are of MHC haplotype H2-k.

In its sample, this clone was seen a few times. The genes and germline here are from mouse. The read halts 4 residues ahead of the CDR3 end, with the missing end drawn from the germline J gene. The chain carries TRBV19 and TRBJ1-1; 7 nucleotides align to TRBD1. Germline CDR1 is FNHDT and CDR2 is SITEND (reference sequence). The CDR3 totals 15 residues. V was clipped by 1 base and J by 4 bases; unmatched bases: 7. The CDR3 sequence: CASSIRGGASTEVFF. The part of the CDR3 DNA that was read is TGTGCCAGCAGTATAAGAGGGGGCGCAAGCACA.

This clone appeared a few times. The genes are named according to mouse. The CDR3 end falls 4 residues outside the read, so it is completed with the germline J gene. The V call is TRBV19, the J call TRBJ2-4, with D hard to call. Germline lookup yields CDR1 FNHDT and CDR2 SITEND (reference sequence). The CDR3 totals 12 residues. Trimming removed 2 bases from V and 1 base from J, with 2 bases in between. CDR3 in amino acids: CASSMGQNTLYF. The part of the CDR3 DNA that was read is TGTGCCAGCAGTATGGGTCAAAAC.

This clone was counted ten times or more. Gene names and germline match the mouse. The read gets to within 4 residues of the CDR3 end, and the germline J gene fills in the rest. This chain connects TRBV17 to TRBJ2-2, with D possibly TRBD2 on 5 matching bases. CDR3 size: 14 residues. Trimming cost V 4 bases and J 2 bases, with 8 bases left between them. The germline gives CDR1 MNHDT, CDR2 YYDKIL. The part of the CDR3 DNA that was read is TGTGCTAGCAGTAACTGGTTTAACACCGGG. Translated, it gives CASSNWFNTG. The whole CDR3 reads CASSNWFNTGQLYF.

On this clone: Gene and germline names: mouse. Read data end 4 residues before the CDR3 end; the end is taken from the germline J gene. Additional DNA sequences in this sample encode the identical CDR3. The V call is TRBV13-2, the J call TRBJ2-2, with 10 nucleotides matching TRBD2. Per germline, CDR1 NNHNN and CDR2 SYGAGS (reference sequence). The CDR3 is 15 amino acids. The V segment lost 2 bases and the J segment 4 bases; nucleotides outside the gene matches: 2. Partial CDR3 DNA: TGTGCCAGCGGTGACCTGGGGGGGCGCACCGGG. Residues: CASGDLGGRTG. The full CDR3 reads CASGDLGGRTGQLYF.

About this clone itself: Gene names denote mouse genes. Read data end 4 residues before the CDR3 end; the end is taken from the germline J gene. The chain carries TRBV17 and TRBJ1-1, with TRBD1 as a possible D gene (6 bases). CDR3 length: 15 residues. Deletions cut 3 bases from V and 1 base from J, with 12 bases between. Germline CDR1 is MNHDT and CDR2 is YYDKIL. CDR3 DNA (partial): TGTGCTAGCAGTAGTGGAACAGGGCGAAACACA. It encodes CASSSGTGRNT. The complete CDR3 sequence is CASSSGTGRNTEVFF.

Only a few counts were recorded for this clone. Mouse gene names apply. The read terminates 4 residues ahead of where the CDR3 ends, so the germline J gene completes it. The J gene is TRBJ2-2, the V gene TRBV13-3, with a possible D match to TRBD1 (5 bases). CDR1 NNHDY and CDR2 SYVADS come from the germline V gene. The CDR3 covers 15 residues. V was pared by 0 bases and J by 0 bases, with 6 bases between. CDR3 sequence: CASSDGRANTGQLYF. The covered CDR3 bases are TGTGCCAGCAGTGATGGCAGGGCAAACACCGGG.

This clone was picked up a small number of times. Any gene name here is a mouse gene name. The read finishes 3 residues shy of the CDR3 end, and the germline J gene is used to complete it. The chain employs TRBV13-1 and TRBJ1-6; D is ambiguous. TRBJ1-6 is given ORF status, its function remaining uncertain. Germline V lookup: CDR1 NSHNY, CDR2 SYGAGN. Trimming took 2 bases from V and 3 from J, leaving 6 bases between them. The CDR3 runs to 14 residues. This CDR3 reads CASSETSYNSPLYF. Partial CDR3 DNA: TGTGCCAGCAGTGAGACAAGCTATAATTCGCCC.

In its sample, this clone was seen a few times. Any gene name here is a mouse gene name. The covered CDR3 bases are TGTGCCAGCACCTACCGGGACAACTCCTAT. Its protein is CASTYRDNSY. The whole CDR3 protein reads CASTYRDNSYEQYF. The chain links TRBV19 to TRBJ2-7; TRBD1 is a possible D gene (6 bases). The read comes to an end 4 residues before the CDR3 does, leaving the germline J gene to fill in the end. The CDR3 is 14 residues long. Germline assignment: CDR1 FNHDT and CDR2 SITEND (reference sequence). Trimming took 6 bases from V and 0 from J, leaving 13 bases between them.

As regards this clone: The genes are named according to mouse. The observed sequence ends 4 residues before the CDR3 terminus, with the missing tail filled in from the germline J gene. The chain links TRBV29 to TRBJ2-5; D perhaps matches TRBD1 (5 bases). The CDR3 is 12 residues long. The ends were cut back, 5 bases at V and 2 bases at J, with 5 bases in the middle. Germline V gene data show CDR1 as MSHET and CDR2 as SYDVDS. CDR3 DNA, as far as it was read: TGTGCTAGCAGTGACAGCCAAGAC. Protein: CASSDSQD. The entire CDR3 protein is CASSDSQDTQYF.

As regards this clone: Gene names and germline refer to mouse. The read halts 3 residues ahead of the CDR3 end, with the missing end drawn from the germline J gene. This chain links TRBV19 with TRBJ1-6; tentative D call: TRBD1 (6 bases). TRBJ1-6 is an open reading frame, and its role is uncertain. CDR1 is FNHDT, CDR2 SITEND, per germline (reference sequence). V gave up 0 bases and J gave up 5 bases, with 9 bases separating them. CDR3 length: 15 residues. CDR3 DNA (partial): TGTGCCAGCAGTATAGGCGGACAGAATAATTCGCCC. Amino acids: CASSIGGQNNSP. The whole CDR3 sequence is CASSIGGQNNSPLYF.

This clone has just a few counts. Mouse names are used for the genes. The CDR3 DNA, read in part, is TGTGCTAGCAGTAGAGGACGGGGGGGCCAAGAC. Translation: CASSRGRGGQD. The complete CDR3 sequence is CASSRGRGGQDTQYF. The chain employs TRBV17 and TRBJ2-5; 7 bases are a match to TRBD2. The read terminates 4 residues before the CDR3 end, so the remaining end is supplied by the germline J gene. Trimming took 1 base from V and 2 from J; bases not matched to a gene: 3. The CDR3 is 15 amino acids. Per the germline V gene, CDR1 is MNHDT and CDR2 is YYDKIL.

This clone was counted between two and nine times. Gene names and germline match the mouse. The CDR3 end is not reached by the read, which stops 4 residues before it; the germline J gene fills it in. Other DNA sequences in the sample encode the same CDR3. The chain has TRBV13-1 and TRBJ2-1, with 9 bases lining up with TRBD1. This CDR3 comprises 14 residues. Per the germline V gene, CDR1 is NSHNY and CDR2 is SYGAGN. V shed 5 bases and J 3 bases; nucleotides not matched to a gene: 3. CDR3 DNA (partial): TGTGCCAGCAGAGCGACAGGGGGCTATGCT. Its protein product is CASRATGGYA. Given in full, the CDR3 is CASRATGGYAEQFF.

As to this clone: Germline and genes here are mouse. The read ends 4 residues before the CDR3 terminus; that terminus is restored from the germline J gene. The chain employs TRBV13-1 and TRBJ1-1, with D tentatively TRBD1 (5 bases). This CDR3 is 15 amino acids long. Germline V gene lookup returns CDR1 NSHNY and CDR2 SYGAGN. V lost 1 base, J lost 3 bases, and 13 bases lay in between. CDR3 sequence: CASSDSRVGDTEVFF. The covered CDR3 bases are TGTGCCAGCAGTGATTCCAGAGTAGGGGACACA.

This clone came up a few times. Any gene name here is a mouse gene name. The read stops 4 residues short of the end of the CDR3; the missing end is completed from the germline J gene. The chain links TRBV1 to TRBJ2-1; 12 nucleotides line up with TRBD2. The CDR3 consists of 16 residues. Germline loops: CDR1 NSQYPW, CDR2 LRSPGD (reference sequence). J was trimmed by 6 bases and V by 1 base; bases with no gene match: 4. The CDR3 bases that were read are TGCACCTGCAGTGCAGTCGACTGGGGGGGCTTTGCT. This translates into CTCSAVDWGGFA. The full-length CDR3 reads as CTCSAVDWGGFAEQFF.

This clone was counted a few times. Germline and genes here are mouse. Sequencing ends 4 residues short of the CDR3 end; the germline J gene provides the rest. V usage is TRBV13-2 and J usage is TRBJ2-3; perhaps TRBD2 as D (7 bases). Trimming stripped 0 bases from V and 2 bases from J, with 13 bases between. The germline V gene encodes CDR1 NNHNN and CDR2 SYGAGS (reference sequence). The CDR3 contains 16 residues. CDR3 DNA (partial): TGTGCCAGCGGTGATGCAAGGGGGGCGGATGCAGAA. It yields the protein CASGDARGADAE. The CDR3 reads in full as CASGDARGADAETLYF.

This clone was counted only a few times. The genes and germline here are from mouse. The read ends 4 residues early relative to the CDR3; the germline J gene fills the gap. Different DNA sequences within this sample yield the same CDR3. The chain joins TRBV31 to TRBJ2-1; 11 bases match TRBD2. Trimming removed 1 base from V and 5 bases from J; junction bases left unmatched: 4. This CDR3 has 15 residues. From germline, CDR1 is GKSSPN and CDR2 SITVG. The CDR3 region is CAWSPRLGGDAEQFF. The CDR3 bases that were read are TGTGCCTGGAGTCCCCGACTGGGGGGGGATGCT.

Turning to this clone: Genes and germline come from the mouse. The read falls 4 residues short of the CDR3 end, and the missing part is taken from the germline J gene. This chain connects TRBV13-3 to TRBJ2-1; 10 positions agree with TRBD1. J lost 5 bases, V lost 0 bases, and 2 bases had no gene match. The CDR3 contains 15 residues. Germline V gives CDR1 NNHDY, CDR2 SYVADS. The CDR3 bases that were read are TGTGCCAGCAGTGATGGGGACAGGGGAGATGCT. Amino acids: CASSDGDRGDA. Given in full, the CDR3 is CASSDGDRGDAEQFF.

This clone was found a few times. Mouse gene names apply. The missing CDR3 end, 4 residues past where the read stops, is filled in from the germline J gene. The chain carries TRBV13-3 and TRBJ2-5, with a weak D call TRBD1 (6 bases). The CDR3 contains 14 residues. The germline gives CDR1 NNHDY, CDR2 SYVADS. With 5 bases removed from V and 0 bases from J, the gap between germline ends came to 10 bases. The CDR3 region is CASRVDSNQDTQYF. CDR3 DNA, as far as it was read: TGTGCCAGCAGGGTGGACAGTAACCAAGAC.

This clone was detected only a few times. Each gene name is a mouse one. The read falls 4 residues short of the CDR3 end, and the missing part is taken from the germline J gene. The J gene is TRBJ2-4, the V gene TRBV29, with no clear D. The CDR3 covers 13 residues. V was shortened by 6 bases and J by 0 bases, with 7 bases between the two germline ends. Per the germline V gene, CDR1 is MSHET and CDR2 is SYDVDS. CDR3 region: CASRTISQNTLYF. Partial CDR3 DNA: TGTGCTAGCAGAACAATTAGTCAAAAC.

Comments on this clone: Germline and genes: mouse. The read ends 4 residues before the CDR3 terminus; that terminus is restored from the germline J gene. The V and J genes are TRBV29 and TRBJ2-1; 9 bases agree with TRBD1. The CDR3 consists of 14 residues. The junction had 3 bases not matched to a gene; V was cut back by 6 bases and J by 3 bases. Germline V gene lookup returns CDR1 MSHET and CDR2 SYDVDS. The CDR3 reads CASRQGASYAEQFF. The CDR3 DNA, read in part, is TGTGCTAGCAGACAGGGGGCGAGCTATGCT.

Only a few counts were recorded for this clone. Gene names refer to mouse genes. Other DNA sequences in the sample encode the same CDR3. This chain's CDR3 is CASSSGTGGFAEQFF. Partial CDR3 DNA: TGTGCCAGCAGCTCCGGGACAGGGGGCTTTGCT. The chain couples TRBV19 to TRBJ2-1; TRBD1 aligns across 12 bases. The read gets to within 4 residues of the CDR3 end, and the germline J gene fills in the rest. Germline values: CDR1 FNHDT, CDR2 SITEND (reference sequence). With V trimmed by 5 bases and J by 6 bases, 6 bases remained unmatched. CDR3 length: 15 residues. The full variable domain, rest sourced from reference TRBV19 and TRBJ2-1, is GGIITQTPKFLIGQEGQKLTLKCQQNFNHDTMYWYRQDSGKGLRLIYYSITENDLQKGDLSEGYDASREKKSSFSLTVTSAQKNEMAVFLCASSSGTGGFAEQFFGPGTRLTVL.

Points on this clone: Any gene name here is a mouse gene name. The read is 4 residues too short to cover the CDR3 end, so that end is filled in from the germline J gene. The chain uses TRBV13-1 and TRBJ2-7; 8 bases agree with TRBD2. The V gene end was trimmed by 0 bases and the J gene end by 3 bases; junction bases not matched to a gene: 5. This CDR3 has 15 residues. Germline lookup yields CDR1 NSHNY and CDR2 SYGAGN. The sequenced part of the CDR3 DNA is TGTGCCAGCAGTGATGAACCTGGGGGGAGCTAT. Translated, it gives CASSDEPGGSY. The CDR3 reads in full as CASSDEPGGSYEQYF.

This clone was recorded a few times. The germline and genes are mouse ones. The read gets to within 4 residues of the CDR3 end, and the germline J gene fills in the rest. This sample also contains other DNA sequences that code for the same CDR3. The chain is built from TRBV5 and TRBJ1-2; no clear D gene. Trimming removed 0 bases from V and 0 bases from J, with 8 bases in between. The germline gives CDR1 LGHNA, CDR2 YNLKQL (reference sequence). This CDR3 spans 15 amino acids. This chain's CDR3 is CASSQENNANSDYTF. The sequenced CDR3 bases are TGTGCCAGCAGCCAAGAGAACAATGCAAACTCC.

As concerns this clone: Gene names are the mouse ones. The CDR3 here is CASSQEMGWGDQDTQYF. The CDR3 bases that were read are TGTGCCAGCAGCCAAGAGATGGGCTGGGGGGACCAAGAC. The gene calls are TRBV5 and TRBJ2-5, with 8 bases that match TRBD2. The observed sequence ends 4 residues before the CDR3 terminus, with the missing tail filled in from the germline J gene. Germline V gene data show CDR1 as LGHNA and CDR2 as YNLKQL (reference sequence). The CDR3 totals 17 residues. V shed 0 bases, J shed 1 base, and the junction held 6 bases outside the gene matches.

The table lists this clone with a few counts. The gene symbols are mouse symbols. The sequence runs out 4 residues before the end of the CDR3; the remainder is reconstructed from the germline J gene. This chain uses TRBV24 with TRBJ2-2, with TRBD2 matching over 8 bases. This CDR3 spans 16 amino acids. The V gene's germline CDR1 is KGHTA and CDR2 FRNEEI. The junction had 3 bases not matched to a gene; V was cut back by 3 bases and J by 0 bases. The CDR3 DNA, read in part, is TGTGCCAGCAGTCTACTGGGGGAAGCAAACACCGGG. Translated, it gives CASSLLGEANTG. The whole CDR3 region reads CASSLLGEANTGQLYF.

This clone has a handful of counts. Genes and germline come from the mouse. The read terminates 4 residues ahead of where the CDR3 ends, so the germline J gene completes it. Within the sample, other DNA sequences also encode this same CDR3. The V and J genes are TRBV13-1 and TRBJ1-1, with D hard to call. V lost 5 bases and J lost 0, with 5 bases in between. There are 12 residues in the CDR3. Germline assignment: CDR1 NSHNY and CDR2 SYGAGN. The covered CDR3 bases are TGTGCCAGCAGCCCCACAAACACA. Translation gives CASSPTNT. The full CDR3 protein reads CASSPTNTEVFF.